This TCR beta chain originates from a study of human T cells and chemical hapten exposure. At the level of the study: Across samples, TCR yields varied, mostly owing to small differences in pooled library volumes.

Within the library, unique molecular identifiers were attached to each individual cDNA molecule. TCRdb redid the calling of the 5' RACE reads with MiXCR, one entry per CDR3 protein. This table holds 110,000 or so distinct CDR3 sequences, more than 15% found once. This clonotype was counted between two and nine times. Whole blood that had not been fractionated was the source of extracted total RNA. Germline CDR1 and CDR2: SEHNR and FQNEAQ (reference sequence). This CDR3 region has 16 residues. Trimming left V 5 bases short and J 0 bases short, with 14 bases between. V gene TRBV7-9 combines with J gene TRBJ2-4; a weak D match, TRBD1 (5 bases). This receptor was taken from a human donor in good health. The CDR3, as DNA: TGTGCCAGCAGCGCGGACACCCAGCTAGCCAAAAACATTCAGTACTTC. This sequence encodes CASSADTQLAKNIQYF.